This is a list of T cell receptor beta chains from one sample in a study of OX40 agonist ivuxolimab in advanced cancers. Some clones are missing from TCRdb's copy, which holds only in-frame ones; the method was immunoSEQ multiplex PCR. The sample consists of some 43,000 clones, roughly 94% of them appearing once. The sequencing used CD4+ or CD8+ T cells sorted from blood, collected in a trial of the OX40 agonist ivuxolimab. These receptors were obtained from an adult with an advanced solid tumor such as melanoma, head and neck, liver or kidney cancer. The CDR3 runs from the conserved cysteine through the conserved F or W. The order of the fields is J gene, V gene, D gene, clone size, CDR3 DNA, CDR3 protein. D genes are given only for firm matches. A row's size may be missing; if present it is once, few, many or a size class.

j_gene: TRBJ2-2; v_gene: TRBV4-3; d_gene: -; abundance: -; CDR3nt: TGCGCCAGCAGCCAGGTCAGGGAAAGCACCGGGGAGCTGTTTTTT; CDR3aa: CASSQVRESTGELFF
j_gene: TRBJ2-7; v_gene: TRBV6-5; d_gene: -; abundance: -; CDR3nt: TGTGCCAGCAGGCGTGGGACGACTCCCCCAGGCGAGCAGTACTTC; CDR3aa: CASRRGTTPPGEQYF
j_gene: TRBJ2-2; v_gene: TRBV7-3; d_gene: -; abundance: -; CDR3nt: TGTGCCAGCAGCTTATATCCGGGAGAAGTTGGGACCGGGGAGCTGTTTTTT; CDR3aa: CASSLYPGEVGTGELFF
j_gene: TRBJ1-5; v_gene: TRBV6-1; d_gene: -; abundance: -; CDR3nt: TGTGCCAGCAGTGAAGGGCCCTCGGCGGTCCAGCCCCAGCATTTT; CDR3aa: CASSEGPSAVQPQHF
j_gene: TRBJ1-2; v_gene: TRBV4-1; d_gene: TRBD1; abundance: -; CDR3nt: TGCGCCAGCAGCTCCTTCCAGGGGGCCTACTATGGCTACACCTTC; CDR3aa: CASSSFQGAYYGYTF
j_gene: TRBJ2-7; v_gene: TRBV7-2; d_gene: TRBD2; abundance: -; CDR3nt: TGTGCCAGCAGCTTAGAGATGCTGGGTAGAGCGGGATCCCTGGAGCAGTACTTC; CDR3aa: CASSLEMLGRAGSLEQYF
j_gene: TRBJ1-2; v_gene: TRBV11-2; d_gene: -; abundance: -; CDR3nt: TGTGCCAGCAGCTCCGGGGGGCTCTATGGCTACACCTTC; CDR3aa: CASSSGGLYGYTF
j_gene: TRBJ2-1; v_gene: TRBV10-2; d_gene: -; abundance: once; CDR3nt: TGCGCCAGCACCCATGAAGGGACTTCGGACTACAATGAGCAGTTCTTC; CDR3aa: CASTHEGTSDYNEQFF
j_gene: TRBJ1-5; v_gene: TRBV7-2; d_gene: -; abundance: -; CDR3nt: TGTGCCAGCAGCTTAATAGGAGGGAATTTTCATCAGCCCCAGCATTTT; CDR3aa: CASSLIGGNFHQPQHF
j_gene: TRBJ2-7; v_gene: TRBV10-3; d_gene: -; abundance: -; CDR3nt: TGTGCCATCAGCCCCGACCCTGACGAGCAGTACTTC; CDR3aa: CAISPDPDEQYF
j_gene: TRBJ2-3; v_gene: TRBV29-1; d_gene: -; abundance: -; CDR3nt: TGCAGCGTTGAAGATCGGGGCGCAACCGACTGGGGCAGAGGTACGCAGTATTTT; CDR3aa: CSVEDRGATDWGRGTQYF
j_gene: TRBJ2-7; v_gene: TRBV11-2; d_gene: -; abundance: -; CDR3nt: TGTGCCAGCAGCTTATTTCTCGGGGGTTCCCACGAGCAGTACTTC; CDR3aa: CASSLFLGGSHEQYF
j_gene: TRBJ2-1; v_gene: TRBV18; d_gene: -; abundance: -; CDR3nt: TGTGCCAGCTCACCCCCGGAACGGAATGAGCAGTTCTTC; CDR3aa: CASSPPERNEQFF
j_gene: TRBJ1-2; v_gene: TRBV11-3; d_gene: -; abundance: -; CDR3nt: TGTGCCAGCGGACTGGGATCAGACCCTAACTATGGCTACACCTTC; CDR3aa: CASGLGSDPNYGYTF
j_gene: TRBJ1-2; v_gene: TRBV10-3; d_gene: TRBD1; abundance: -; CDR3nt: TGTGCCATCAGTGAAACGACAGGGACAAACTATGGCTACACCTTC; CDR3aa: CAISETTGTNYGYTF
j_gene: TRBJ2-2; v_gene: TRBV19; d_gene: -; abundance: -; CDR3nt: TGTGCCAGTAGACCTAGGACAGTCTCTTCGAACACCGGGGAGCTGTTTTTT; CDR3aa: CASRPRTVSSNTGELFF
j_gene: TRBJ1-1; v_gene: TRBV7-2; d_gene: -; abundance: -; CDR3nt: TGTGCCAGCAGCCCGCGGGACGCAAAAGCTTTCTTT; CDR3aa: CASSPRDAKAFF
j_gene: TRBJ2-1; v_gene: TRBV4-3; d_gene: -; abundance: -; CDR3nt: TGCGCCAGCAGCCAAGGAGGATATGAGCAGTTCTTC; CDR3aa: CASSQGGYEQFF
j_gene: TRBJ1-2; v_gene: TRBV7-3; d_gene: -; abundance: -; CDR3nt: TGTGCCAGCAGCGTAGGGGGAAATGGCTACACCTTC; CDR3aa: CASSVGGNGYTF
j_gene: TRBJ2-1; v_gene: TRBV18; d_gene: -; abundance: once; CDR3nt: TGTGCCAGCTCACCGAAGGGCCTTCACTACAATGAGCAGTTCTTC; CDR3aa: CASSPKGLHYNEQFF
j_gene: TRBJ2-3; v_gene: TRBV6-1; d_gene: TRBD2; abundance: -; CDR3nt: TGTGCCAGCAGTGAATGGTTCAAGGGGACTAGCGGGGACGCGCAGTATTTT; CDR3aa: CASSEWFKGTSGDAQYF
j_gene: TRBJ1-5; v_gene: TRBV15; d_gene: TRBD1; abundance: -; CDR3nt: TGTGCCACCACCCAGGGGGGGGTTGGTCAGCCCCAGCATTTT; CDR3aa: CATTQGGVGQPQHF
j_gene: TRBJ1-1; v_gene: TRBV19; d_gene: -; abundance: -; CDR3nt: TGTGCCAGTAGTGCTCCGAGAATTCTTGAAGCTTTCTTT; CDR3aa: CASSAPRILEAFF
j_gene: TRBJ2-7; v_gene: TRBV2; d_gene: TRBD2; abundance: -; CDR3nt: TGTGCCAGCAGTGCTCCCGAGGCGGGGGGACACGAGCAGTACTTC; CDR3aa: CASSAPEAGGHEQYF
j_gene: TRBJ2-2; v_gene: TRBV15; d_gene: -; abundance: -; CDR3nt: TGTGCCACCAGCAGAGCCCAAACCGGGGAGCTGTTTTTT; CDR3aa: CATSRAQTGELFF
j_gene: TRBJ2-1; v_gene: TRBV14; d_gene: TRBD2; abundance: -; CDR3nt: TGTGCCAGCAGCCTAGCGGGAGTCAGTACCGATGAGCAGTTCTTC; CDR3aa: CASSLAGVSTDEQFF
j_gene: TRBJ1-5; v_gene: TRBV27; d_gene: -; abundance: -; CDR3nt: TGTGCCAGCAGTTTGGGACGGGACGGCAATCAGCCCCAGCATTTT; CDR3aa: CASSLGRDGNQPQHF
j_gene: TRBJ2-1; v_gene: TRBV28; d_gene: TRBD2; abundance: -; CDR3nt: TGTGCCAGCAGTTTCCTAGCGGGAAACAATGAGCAGTTCTTC; CDR3aa: CASSFLAGNNEQFF
j_gene: TRBJ2-5; v_gene: TRBV28; d_gene: TRBD1; abundance: -; CDR3nt: TGTGCCAGCAGTTATTACAGGGGGGCTTATGGAGAGACCCAGTACTTC; CDR3aa: CASSYYRGAYGETQYF
j_gene: TRBJ2-7; v_gene: TRBV30; d_gene: -; abundance: -; CDR3nt: TGTGCCTGGAGTGTACCCTCAAACGAGCAGTACTTC; CDR3aa: CAWSVPSNEQYF
j_gene: TRBJ1-1; v_gene: TRBV28; d_gene: -; abundance: -; CDR3nt: TGTGCCAGCAGAATTAGGGGTACTGAAGCTTTCTTT; CDR3aa: CASRIRGTEAFF
j_gene: TRBJ1-3; v_gene: TRBV9; d_gene: -; abundance: -; CDR3nt: TGTGCCAGCAGCGTAGGAGGCAGGGGACACACCATATATTTT; CDR3aa: CASSVGGRGHTIYF
j_gene: TRBJ2-3; v_gene: TRBV9; d_gene: -; abundance: -; CDR3nt: TGTGCCAGCAGCGTACCAGGAGGGCAGAAGACCACAGATACGCAGTATTTT; CDR3aa: CASSVPGGQKTTDTQYF
j_gene: TRBJ2-7; v_gene: TRBV2; d_gene: -; abundance: -; CDR3nt: TGTGCCAGCAGGGGGCAGGGGCCTACCTACGAGCAGTACTTC; CDR3aa: CASRGQGPTYEQYF
j_gene: TRBJ2-1; v_gene: TRBV6-5; d_gene: -; abundance: -; CDR3nt: TGTGCCAGCAGTCCCTACAATGAGCAGTTCTTC; CDR3aa: CASSPYNEQFF
j_gene: TRBJ2-2; v_gene: TRBV19; d_gene: TRBD1; abundance: -; CDR3nt: TGTGCCAGTAGTGCCGGACAGGGCGCCGGGGAGCTGTTTTTT; CDR3aa: CASSAGQGAGELFF
j_gene: TRBJ2-7; v_gene: TRBV2; d_gene: -; abundance: -; CDR3nt: TGTGCCAGCAGTGACATAATCGAGCAGTACTTC; CDR3aa: CASSDIIEQYF
j_gene: TRBJ2-7; v_gene: TRBV5-4; d_gene: -; abundance: -; CDR3nt: TGTGCCAGCACCCGAGGCGATCAGAGGGCCGAGCAGTACTTC; CDR3aa: CASTRGDQRAEQYF
j_gene: TRBJ2-7; v_gene: TRBV4-3; d_gene: -; abundance: once; CDR3nt: TGCGCCAGCAGCCAAGAGGAGGCGTTGGGGAGCGAGCAGTACTTC; CDR3aa: CASSQEEALGSEQYF
j_gene: TRBJ2-5; v_gene: TRBV11-2; d_gene: -; abundance: -; CDR3nt: TGTGCCAGCAGCCCGCGACGGATACAAGAGACCCAGTACTTC; CDR3aa: CASSPRRIQETQYF
j_gene: TRBJ2-5; v_gene: TRBV5-4; d_gene: -; abundance: -; CDR3nt: TGTGCCAGCAGCTTCTTTGGTTCGGAGACCCAGTACTTC; CDR3aa: CASSFFGSETQYF
j_gene: TRBJ2-7; v_gene: TRBV11-2; d_gene: -; abundance: -; CDR3nt: TGTGCCAGCAGCTTAGGTTTCTCTTCCTACGAGCAGTACTTC; CDR3aa: CASSLGFSSYEQYF
j_gene: TRBJ1-3; v_gene: TRBV5-1; d_gene: -; abundance: once; CDR3nt: TGCGCCAGCAGCCCCTTGAAACAAGGGACTTCTGGAAACACCATATATTTT; CDR3aa: CASSPLKQGTSGNTIYF
j_gene: TRBJ2-1; v_gene: TRBV6-1; d_gene: TRBD2; abundance: -; CDR3nt: TGTGCCAGCAGTGGATTAGGACTAGCGGGAGCTCCGGAGCAGTTCTTC; CDR3aa: CASSGLGLAGAPEQFF
j_gene: TRBJ2-7; v_gene: TRBV5-6; d_gene: -; abundance: -; CDR3nt: TGTGCCAGCATCTTCAGGGAAAGGAGCTCCTACGAGCAGTACTTC; CDR3aa: CASIFRERSSYEQYF
j_gene: TRBJ2-2; v_gene: TRBV9; d_gene: -; abundance: medium-sized; CDR3nt: TGTGCCAGCAGACCAGGGGACATCAACACCGGGGAGCTGTTTTTT; CDR3aa: CASRPGDINTGELFF
j_gene: TRBJ1-1; v_gene: TRBV4-2; d_gene: TRBD1; abundance: -; CDR3nt: TGTGCCAGCAGCCAAGAAAACCCGGGGACAGATCTGGAATACACTGAAGCTTTCTTT; CDR3aa: CASSQENPGTDLEYTEAFF
j_gene: TRBJ2-3; v_gene: TRBV27; d_gene: TRBD1; abundance: -; CDR3nt: TGTGCCAGCAGTCCGACAGGGGGCGTTGGAGATACGCAGTATTTT; CDR3aa: CASSPTGGVGDTQYF
j_gene: TRBJ2-2; v_gene: TRBV25-1; d_gene: -; abundance: -; CDR3nt: TGTGCCAGCAGTGGGGAGAGGCAGAAAAAACCGAACACCGGGGAGCTGTTTTTT; CDR3aa: CASSGERQKKPNTGELFF
j_gene: TRBJ2-7; v_gene: TRBV19; d_gene: TRBD2; abundance: -; CDR3nt: TGTGCCAGCGGAAGCGGGAGTTTAAACGAGCAGTACTTC; CDR3aa: CASGSGSLNEQYF
j_gene: TRBJ1-5; v_gene: TRBV27; d_gene: -; abundance: -; CDR3nt: TGTGCCAGCAGTTTCATACGCGGCAATCAGCCCCAGCATTTT; CDR3aa: CASSFIRGNQPQHF